The following is a T cell receptor (beta chain) sequence with its context. There are a few counts of this clonotype. Its antigen is not yet known. Relative to the germline gene, one junction end is altered; a read error may explain this. Amplification of TCR beta CDR3 regions was carried out from RNA transcripts. The first round of RT-PCR for the TCR CDR3 was performed with the HTBI primer set and the Qiagen OneStep RT-PCR kit. Libraries were constructed in a second round of multiplex PCR, after which size selection and purification were performed. Sequencing of the libraries was done on an Illumina HiSeq2000 using paired-end 100 bp reads. In the original analysis: SOAPnuke was used to process the raw data, throwing out any read that contained adapters or uncalled bases, had a mean Phred below 15, or lacked an exact constant-primer or identifier match. COPE v1.2.5 was used to merge the high-quality paired reads, and each unique nucleotide sequence was defined as a clonotype. Clonotypes were aligned to IMGT TRBV, TRBD and TRBJ reference segments using MiTCR v1.1. Analysis was restricted to V-J combinations with a frequency above 0.0001, which covered about 99% of repertoires. A TCS score was defined as the ratio between F50 (clonal expansion) and ExV (chaos), using BLOSUM62-based TCRdist between CDR3 peptides within each V-J. Welch's t-statistics and random forest reduced some 510 V-J features to roughly 13, which were used in a naive Bayes classifier (R e1071). TCRdb cleaned the public reads at Q25 with fastp, built clones with MiXCR and kept in-frame beta chains. Each record represents a unique CDR3 protein, reported with the most common genes and DNA among its rows. None of the V and J calls come from the authors' own analysis; TCRdb made them. The sample has fewer than 450,000 distinct CDR3 sequences on record, approximately 18% of them singletons. Around a third of the sample comes from the top ten.

The data originate from a study of T cells in Graves' hyperthyroidism and ophthalmopathy (dated by TCRdb to between 2018 and 2021). About the full investigation: Peripheral blood samples were taken at initial diagnosis, before any treatment was given. To identify distinguishing TCR V-J signatures, a discovery cohort of around 100 patients was used, comprising fewer than 45 with Graves' ophthalmopathy and 55 to 65 with stable Graves' hyperthyroidism. Whether ophthalmopathy could be predicted prospectively was tested in an independent validation cohort made up of roughly 19 hyperthyroidism patients plus 17 patients who later progressed to ophthalmopathy. The 75 to 100 discovery patients were randomly split 7:3 into training and test sets. In roughly six Graves' hyperthyroidism patients, the study also compared T-cell repertoires from thyroid tissue with T-cell repertoires from blood. Following sampling, methimazole starting at 30 mg daily was given to hyperthyroidism patients, and high-dose intravenous methylprednisolone was given to ophthalmopathy patients. TCR Vbeta CDR3 sequencing of roughly 140 peripheral blood samples (under 45 ophthalmopathy, over 70 hyperthyroidism and some 17 progressor patients) is reported in the paper. Overall study outcomes, separate from this receptor: A model built on a 13 V-J signature distinguished ophthalmopathy from stable hyperthyroidism, reaching around 88% sensitivity and about 81% specificity in cross-validation and 80%/75% in testing. Most expanded thyroid clonotypes (frequency above 0.001) were also found in blood, which suggests that blood repertoires may mirror thyroid immune responses. In validation, progression to ophthalmopathy was predicted by the model with 70% to 71% sensitivity and around 75% specificity, a median of approximately 6.5 months before onset. Sample size was not statistically predetermined, and investigators were not blinded to group allocation.

From cysteine to phenylalanine, the CDR3 is 16 amino acids long. The DNA shown is the 48-base CDR3, in frame from base 1. The germline V gene encodes CDR1 MGHRA and CDR2 YSYEKL. Hyperthyroidism patients were newly diagnosed, had a disease duration of under 2 months, and were aged 18 to 65 years. Exclusion was applied to patients with uncontrolled infections, other autoimmune diseases, pregnancy or lactation. Diagnoses were established on the basis of clinical symptoms, serum thyroxine and TRAb, thyroid ultrasound, and orbital computed tomography. Blood from progressor patients was drawn when they were first diagnosed with hyperthyroidism, before any ophthalmopathy symptoms appeared. PBMCs were separated from approximately 10 ml of fresh peripheral blood using Ficoll-Paque density gradient centrifugation. Progressor patients were initially diagnosed with Graves' hyperthyroidism and developed ophthalmopathy during follow-up. Trizol reagent was used to extract total RNA, and RNA quality was then checked on an Agilent 2100 Bioanalyzer.

The TCR comes from a woman in her twenties or thirties with Graves' hyperthyroidism that later progressed to Graves' ophthalmopathy. The rearranged segments are TRBV4-1 and TRBJ1-2; matching of 6 bases hints at TRBD1 as the D gene. Specimen: blood. The sequenced DNA is TGCGCCAGCAGCCAAGAATTACGGGGGGCGAGCTATGACTACACCTTC. This sequence encodes CASSQELRGASYDYTF.